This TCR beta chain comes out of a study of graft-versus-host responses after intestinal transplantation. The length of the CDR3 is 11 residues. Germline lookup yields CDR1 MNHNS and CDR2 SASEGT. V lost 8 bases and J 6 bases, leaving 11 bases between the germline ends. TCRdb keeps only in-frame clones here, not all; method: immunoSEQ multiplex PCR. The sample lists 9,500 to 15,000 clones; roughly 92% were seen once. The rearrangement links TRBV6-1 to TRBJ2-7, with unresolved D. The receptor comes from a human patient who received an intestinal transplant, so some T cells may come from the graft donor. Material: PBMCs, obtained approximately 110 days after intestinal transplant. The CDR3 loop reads CASSSTGEQYF. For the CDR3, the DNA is TGTGCCAGCTCATCAACGGGCGAGCAGTACTTC.